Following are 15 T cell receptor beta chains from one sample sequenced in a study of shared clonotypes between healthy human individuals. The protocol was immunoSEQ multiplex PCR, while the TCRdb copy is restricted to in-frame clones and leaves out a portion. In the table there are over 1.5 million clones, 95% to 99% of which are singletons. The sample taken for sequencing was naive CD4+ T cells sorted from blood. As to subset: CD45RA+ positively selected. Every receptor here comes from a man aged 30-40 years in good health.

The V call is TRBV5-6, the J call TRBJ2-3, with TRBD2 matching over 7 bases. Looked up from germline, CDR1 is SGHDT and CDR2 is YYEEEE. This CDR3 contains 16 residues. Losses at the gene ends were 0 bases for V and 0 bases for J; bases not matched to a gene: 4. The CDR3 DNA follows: TGTGCCAGCAGCTTGGTGCTAGCGGATAGCACAGATACGCAGTATTTT. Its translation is CASSLVLADSTDTQYF.

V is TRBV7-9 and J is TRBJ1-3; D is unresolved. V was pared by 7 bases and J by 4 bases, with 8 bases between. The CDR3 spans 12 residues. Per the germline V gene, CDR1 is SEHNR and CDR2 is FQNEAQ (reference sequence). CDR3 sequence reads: CASIGEGNTIYF. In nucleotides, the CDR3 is TGTGCCAGCATTGGGGAGGGAAACACCATATATTTT.

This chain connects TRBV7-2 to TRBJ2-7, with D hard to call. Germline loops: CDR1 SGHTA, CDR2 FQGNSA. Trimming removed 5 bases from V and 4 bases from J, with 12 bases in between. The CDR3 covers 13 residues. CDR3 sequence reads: CASSLRIGYEQYF. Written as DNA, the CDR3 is TGTGCCAGCAGCCTGCGCATCGGTTACGAGCAGTACTTC.

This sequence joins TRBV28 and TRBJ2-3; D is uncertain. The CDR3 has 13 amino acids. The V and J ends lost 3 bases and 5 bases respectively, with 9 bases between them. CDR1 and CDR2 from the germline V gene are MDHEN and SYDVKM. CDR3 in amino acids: CASSFGPRDTQYF. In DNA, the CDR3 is TGTGCCAGCAGTTTCGGTCCGAGAGATACGCAGTATTTT. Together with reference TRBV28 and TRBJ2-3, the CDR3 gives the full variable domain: DVKVTQSSRYLVKRTGEKVFLECVQDMDHENMFWYRQDPGLGLRLIYFSYDVKMKEKGDIPEGYSVSREKKERFSLILESASTNQTSMYLCASSFGPRDTQYFGPGTRLTVL.

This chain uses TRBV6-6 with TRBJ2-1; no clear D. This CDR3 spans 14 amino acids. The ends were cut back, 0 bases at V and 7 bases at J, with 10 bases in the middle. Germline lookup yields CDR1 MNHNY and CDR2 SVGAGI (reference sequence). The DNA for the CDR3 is TGTGCCAGCAGTTACTCAAGTGGCCTGAATGAGCAGTTCTTC. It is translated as CASSYSSGLNEQFF.

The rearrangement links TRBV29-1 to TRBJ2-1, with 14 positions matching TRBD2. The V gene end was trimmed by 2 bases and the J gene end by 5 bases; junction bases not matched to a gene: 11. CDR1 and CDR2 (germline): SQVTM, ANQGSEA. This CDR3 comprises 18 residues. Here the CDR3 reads CSVERGLGLAGVDNEQFF. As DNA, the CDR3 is TGCAGCGTTGAAAGAGGCCTGGGACTAGCGGGAGTTGACAATGAGCAGTTCTTC.

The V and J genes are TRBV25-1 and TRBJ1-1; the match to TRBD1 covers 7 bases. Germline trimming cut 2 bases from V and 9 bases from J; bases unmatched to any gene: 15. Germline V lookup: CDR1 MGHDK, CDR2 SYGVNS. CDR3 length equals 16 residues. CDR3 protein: CASSEPGTGAHSKAFF. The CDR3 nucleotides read TGTGCCAGCAGTGAACCCGGAACAGGGGCGCATTCGAAAGCTTTCTTT.

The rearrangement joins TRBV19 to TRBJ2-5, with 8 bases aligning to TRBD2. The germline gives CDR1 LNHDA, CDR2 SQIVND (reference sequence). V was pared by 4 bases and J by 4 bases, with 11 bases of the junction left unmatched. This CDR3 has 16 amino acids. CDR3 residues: CASSTLHPGGGETQYF. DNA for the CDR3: TGTGCCAGTAGTACCCTCCATCCGGGAGGGGGAGAGACCCAGTACTTC.

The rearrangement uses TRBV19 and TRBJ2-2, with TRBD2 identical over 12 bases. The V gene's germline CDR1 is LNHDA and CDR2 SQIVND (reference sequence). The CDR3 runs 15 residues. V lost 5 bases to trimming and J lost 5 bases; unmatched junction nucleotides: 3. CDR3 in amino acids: CASSPLAGGTGELFF. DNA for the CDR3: TGTGCCAGTAGTCCACTAGCGGGAGGAACCGGGGAGCTGTTTTTT.

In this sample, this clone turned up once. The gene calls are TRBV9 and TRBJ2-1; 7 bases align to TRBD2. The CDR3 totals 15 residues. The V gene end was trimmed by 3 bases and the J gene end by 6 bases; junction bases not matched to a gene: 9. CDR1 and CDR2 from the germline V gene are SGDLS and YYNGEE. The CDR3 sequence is CASSEREGAVNEQFF. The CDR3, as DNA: TGTGCCAGCAGCGAGAGGGAGGGAGCAGTCAATGAGCAGTTCTTC.

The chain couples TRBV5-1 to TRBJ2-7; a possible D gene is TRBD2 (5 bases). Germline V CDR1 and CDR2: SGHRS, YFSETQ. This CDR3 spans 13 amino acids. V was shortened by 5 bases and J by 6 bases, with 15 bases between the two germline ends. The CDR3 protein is CASSILVGSEQYF. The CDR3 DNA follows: TGCGCCAGCAGTATCCTCGTGGGGAGCGAGCAGTACTTC.

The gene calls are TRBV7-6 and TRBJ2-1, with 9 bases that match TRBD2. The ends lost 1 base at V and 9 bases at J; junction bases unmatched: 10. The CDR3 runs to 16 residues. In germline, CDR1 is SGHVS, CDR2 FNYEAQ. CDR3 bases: TGTGCCAGCAGCTTAGGGTCCCTAGCGGGAACGCGTGAGCAGTTCTTC. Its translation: CASSLGSLAGTREQFF.

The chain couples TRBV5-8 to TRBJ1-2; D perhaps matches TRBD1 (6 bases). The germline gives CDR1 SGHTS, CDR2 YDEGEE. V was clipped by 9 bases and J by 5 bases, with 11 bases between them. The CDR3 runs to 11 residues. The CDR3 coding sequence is TGTGCCAACCCAGGGGAGTATGGCTACACCTTC. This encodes CANPGEYGYTF.

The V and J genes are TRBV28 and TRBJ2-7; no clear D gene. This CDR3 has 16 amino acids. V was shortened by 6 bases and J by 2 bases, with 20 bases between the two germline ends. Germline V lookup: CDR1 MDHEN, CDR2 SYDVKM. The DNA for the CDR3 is TGTGCCAGCAGCCAATCTACGCCCAGCTTTCCCTACGAGCAGTACTTC. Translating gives CASSQSTPSFPYEQYF.

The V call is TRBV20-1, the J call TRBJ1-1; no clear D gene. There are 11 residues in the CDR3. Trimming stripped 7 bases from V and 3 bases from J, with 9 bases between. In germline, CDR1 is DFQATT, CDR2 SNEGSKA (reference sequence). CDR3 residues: CSVGEYTEAFF. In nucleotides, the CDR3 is TGCAGTGTTGGGGAGTACACTGAAGCTTTCTTT.